This T cell receptor beta chain derives from a study of blood T cell repertoires in COVID-19. Study at large: COVID-19 samples, acute and convalescent, were from the United States, Italy and Spain. Sample material is recorded as cDNA or gDNA derived from T cells, B-cell-depleted T cells, or PBMCs.

During active infection, Seattle patients enrolled and were then monitored through disease. The CDR3 sequence is 15 residues long. CDR1 is MNHNS, CDR2 SASEGT, per germline. The trim removed 1 base at V and 5 bases at J, leaving 6 bases unmatched. Original methodology: Using reference gene primer amplification, nucleated cell counts were estimated. Sequencing was performed with immunoSEQ multiplex PCR; in TCRdb, only in-frame clones are kept and a portion is missing. V, J and clone size were drawn from that table, and D and trimming were deduced from the DNA. In the table there are fewer than 200,000 clones, 83% of which are singletons.

Sample: peripheral blood. The chain carries TRBV6-1 and TRBJ1-2, with TRBD1 identical over 8 bases. This clonotype originated in a woman aged 70-85 years with COVID-19, enrolled during active disease. CDR3 loop: CASSEGQGAGYGYTF. The CDR3 DNA sequence: TGTGCCAGCAGTGAAGGGCAGGGGGCAGGGTATGGCTACACCTTC.